This TCR beta chain derives from a study of blood T cell repertoires in COVID-19. The CDR3 totals 14 residues. The germline gives CDR1 SGHRS, CDR2 YFSETQ. V dropped 5 bases and J dropped 4 bases, with 15 bases sitting between them. Generated by immunoSEQ multiplex PCR, the TCRdb table keeps only in-frame clones and is missing some. Of over 130,000 clones in the sample, 65% to 90% are singletons; the top ten hold over 2.5%. This rearrangement joins TRBV5-1 to TRBJ1-1, with D tentatively TRBD1 (6 bases). This TCR was recovered from a man in his fifties with acute or convalescent COVID-19. Sequencing used peripheral blood. The DNA for the CDR3 is TGCGCCAGCAGTTCAGGGGAGGGATCCACTGAAGCTTTCTTT. It encodes CASSSGEGSTEAFF.